One and the same sample provided the 5 T cell receptor beta chains below, sequenced in a study of cytotoxic CD8 clonotypes in ibrutinib-treated CLL. Profiling relied on immunoSEQ multiplex PCR, and the TCRdb table lists in-frame clones only, not all of them. The top ten clones hold just under 6.5% of a sample with approximately 350,000 clones, 67% of them seen once. The material was PBMCs, obtained after 36 months of ibrutinib treatment. These receptors came from a human donor with chronic lymphocytic leukemia.

V usage is TRBV19 and J usage is TRBJ1-1, with 8 bases identical to TRBD1. Trimming removed 3 bases from V and 6 bases from J; junction bases left unmatched: 6. The CDR3 length is 14 residues. Germline lookup yields CDR1 LNHDA and CDR2 SQIVND (reference sequence). The CDR3 nucleotides read TGTGCCAGTAGTATTCAGGGGGCGGTCGCTGAAGCTTTCTTT. Protein sequence: CASSIQGAVAEAFF.

The rearrangement joins TRBV10-2 to TRBJ2-7; D is possibly TRBD1 (6 bases). This CDR3 comprises 13 residues. The V and J ends lost 8 bases and 4 bases respectively, with 15 bases between them. Germline CDR1 is WSHSY and CDR2 is SAAADI. The DNA for the CDR3 is TGCGCCAGCGGTACAGGGCTGGTATACGAGCAGTACTTC. Translation gives CASGTGLVYEQYF.

By share of the sample, this clone is medium-sized. Other DNA sequences in the same sample also yield this CDR3. This chain links TRBV15 with TRBJ2-7; D is undetermined. Germline-derived CDR1 and CDR2 are LNHNV and YYDKDF (reference sequence). The CDR3 is made up of 12 amino acids. V lost 1 base and J lost 3, with 4 bases in between. The CDR3 protein is CATSRVGYEQYF. Here the CDR3 DNA reads TGTGCCACCAGCAGAGTGGGCTACGAGCAGTACTTC.

The CDR3 region is CSVVRLAGLTDTQYF. Written as DNA, the CDR3 is TGCAGCGTTGTACGACTAGCGGGGCTCACAGATACGCAGTATTTT. The chain links TRBV29-1 to TRBJ2-3, with TRBD2 identical over 11 bases. CDR1 and CDR2 (germline): SQVTM, ANQGSEA. The CDR3 has 15 amino acids. J lost 2 bases, V lost 4 bases, and 5 bases had no gene match.

The V and J genes are TRBV7-8 and TRBJ1-2, with 7 positions matching TRBD1. This CDR3 has 15 amino acids. Looked up from germline, CDR1 is SGHVS and CDR2 is FQNEAQ. V trimming: 0 bases; J trimming: 3 bases; junction bases outside the gene matches: 4. The CDR3 is CASSLATGSHYGYTF. The CDR3 region has the DNA TGTGCCAGCAGCTTAGCGACAGGGTCTCACTATGGCTACACCTTC. Looking up the rest from reference TRBV7-8 and TRBJ1-2 gives the full variable domain: GAGVSQSPRYKVAKRGQDVALRCDPISGHVSLFWYQQALGQGPEFLTYFQNEAQLDKSGLPSDRFFAERPEGSVSTLKIQRTQQEDSAVYLCASSLATGSHYGYTFGSGTRLTVV.